The 10 T cell receptor beta chains in this list originate from one sample, sequenced in a study of T cell responses to AZD1222 COVID-19 vaccine. Here immunoSEQ multiplex PCR was the method, and the copy in TCRdb shows in-frame clones only, minus some. The sample lists some 150,000 clones; about nine tenths were seen once. The material was peripheral blood, obtained on day 0 of AZD1222 vaccination. The receptors here all came from an adult in good health.

The chain uses TRBV7-9 and TRBJ2-1, with 9 positions matching TRBD1. With V trimmed by 2 bases and J by 7 bases, 6 bases remained unmatched. Germline CDR1 reads SEHNR; CDR2 reads FQNEAQ (reference sequence). The CDR3 is 15 amino acids. The CDR3 coding sequence is TGTGCCAGCAGCTTATATTGGACAGGGGAGAATGAGCAGTTCTTC. Translating gives CASSLYWTGENEQFF.

The V and J genes are TRBV7-6 and TRBJ1-1; 12 bases map to TRBD1. J gave up 4 bases and V 4 bases, and 13 bases lay outside the gene matches. CDR3 length: 18 residues. CDR1 and CDR2 (germline): SGHVS, FNYEAQ. The CDR3 region has the DNA TGTGCCAGCAGCTACGCGGCAGGGACAGGGGGCGAAATCACTGAAGCTTTCTTT. Residues: CASSYAAGTGGEITEAFF.

The CDR3 spells CASSFGRESNGYTF. The CDR3, as DNA: TGTGCCAGCAGCTTCGGCAGGGAGTCCAATGGCTACACCTTC. This chain joins TRBV7-2 and TRBJ1-2; possible D gene TRBD1, 5 bases. V lost 3 bases to trimming and J lost 6 bases, with 14 bases between them. This CDR3 contains 14 residues. Germline V gives CDR1 SGHTA, CDR2 FQGNSA.

The rearrangement joins TRBV24-1 to TRBJ1-2, with 7 bases matching TRBD1. The CDR3 extends over 14 amino acids. The junction had 6 bases not matched to a gene; V was cut back by 5 bases and J by 4 bases. CDR1 and CDR2 (germline): KGHDR, SFDVKD. The CDR3 DNA reads TGTGCCACCAGTGGCCCGGGACAGAGCTATGGCTACACCTTC. The encoded protein is CATSGPGQSYGYTF.

This chain uses TRBV9 with TRBJ1-6; 7 bases map to TRBD1. The trim removed 0 bases at V and 7 bases at J, leaving 10 bases unmatched. CDR3 length: 17 residues. Germline-derived CDR1 and CDR2 are SGDLS and YYNGEE. The CDR3 DNA sequence: TGTGCCAGCAGCGTAGATGGCAGAGGGACAGTAAATTCACCCCTCCACTTT. It translates to CASSVDGRGTVNSPLHF.

The chain links TRBV2 to TRBJ2-3, with a tentative D call TRBD1 (6 bases). Germline V gene sequence: CDR1 SNHLY, CDR2 FYNNEI. V was trimmed by 6 bases and J by 2 bases, leaving 18 bases between them. This CDR3 has 16 amino acids. CDR3 in DNA: TGTGCCAGCAGAACACCCGGACAGCCTGACACAGATACGCAGTATTTT. Translating it yields CASRTPGQPDTDTQYF.

Here the CDR3 DNA reads TGTGCCAGCAGTTACGGGTTAGCGGGAGCTTCAAAAAACATTCAGTACTTC. Translation gives CASSYGLAGASKNIQYF. This chain joins TRBV6-2 or TRBV6-3 and TRBJ2-4; 9 bases match TRBD2. V trimming: 2 bases; J trimming: 4 bases; junction bases outside the gene matches: 9. From germline, CDR1 is MNHEY and CDR2 SVGEGT. The CDR3 runs to 17 residues.

The chain has TRBV4-1 and TRBJ1-1; 8 nucleotides agree with TRBD1. CDR1 and CDR2 from the germline V gene are MGHRA and YSYEKL. This CDR3 is built from 16 residues. Trimming removed 2 bases from V and 5 bases from J; junction bases left unmatched: 10. For the CDR3, the DNA is TGCGCCAGCAGCCAACAGCACAGGGGGGGTTGGACTGAAGCTTTCTTT. Translated: CASSQQHRGGWTEAFF.

The chain employs TRBV7-8 and TRBJ2-1, with D maybe TRBD2 (5 bases). From germline, CDR1 is SGHVS and CDR2 FQNEAQ. Trimming left V 8 bases short and J 4 bases short, with 12 bases between. This CDR3 spans 13 amino acids. CDR3 DNA sequence: TGTGCCAGCGGCCGGACTGAGTACAATGAGCAGTTCTTC. Its translation: CASGRTEYNEQFF.

The rearrangement uses TRBV12-3 or TRBV12-4 and TRBJ1-4, with D tentatively TRBD1 (6 bases). The CDR3 is 13 residues long. Trimming removed 7 bases at V and 5 bases at J, with 11 bases between. The CDR3 sequence is CASKNRANEKLFF. The CDR3 DNA sequence: TGTGCCAGCAAGAACAGGGCAAATGAAAAACTGTTTTTT.